This TCR beta chain stems from a study of PD-L1 blockade in urothelial cancer. As for the study in general: The year 2014 saw patients start atezolizumab, 1,200 mg intravenously every 3 weeks.

Here immunoSEQ multiplex PCR was the method, and the copy in TCRdb shows in-frame clones only, minus some. This table holds some 53,000 clones, around 77% found once. This clone counts as medium-sized (0.01 to 0.1%). The germline V gene has CDR1 SGHRS and CDR2 YFSETQ. Trimming cost V 4 bases and J 9 bases, with 16 bases left between them. CDR3 length: 13 amino acids. The input for sequencing was PBMCs, taken around atezolizumab (anti-PD-L1) treatment. This chain joins TRBV5-1 and TRBJ2-5; possible D gene TRBD1, 6 bases. This clonotype originated in an older man with urothelial cancer. The CDR3, as DNA: TGCGCCAGCAGCCAAGGGACAACACAACCCCAGTACTTC. It specifies CASSQGTTQPQYF.